These T cell receptor beta chains were read from a single sample in a study of graft-versus-host responses after intestinal transplantation. Antigen specificity for these receptors is unknown. TCRdb keeps only in-frame clones here, not all; method: immunoSEQ multiplex PCR. The sample lists roughly 120,000 clones; just over 90% were seen once. The input for sequencing was unstimulated CD4+ T cells sorted from spleen or lymph node cells, taken before intestinal transplant. Source of these receptors: a human donor who received an intestinal transplant. Both conserved end residues are part of each CDR3. Fields, in order: clone size, V gene, D gene, CDR3 length, J gene, CDR3 protein, CDR3 DNA. D genes are given only for firm matches. Size is omitted from some rows. Given values are once, few, many or a class for expanded clones.

>.|TRBV4-3|TRBD1|18|TRBJ1-6
CASSQEGQGITYNSPLHF
TGCGCCAGCAGCCAAGAGGGACAGGGGATAACTTATAATTCACCCCTCCACTTT
>.|TRBV7-2|.|13|TRBJ2-7
CASSFFESREQYF
TGTGCCAGCAGCTTTTTTGAGTCGCGCGAGCAGTACTTC
>.|TRBV2|.|16|TRBJ2-3
CASSEAEASGTDTQYF
TGTGCCAGCAGTGAAGCTGAGGCTAGCGGCACAGATACGCAGTATTTT
>.|TRBV27|.|17|TRBJ2-7
CASSPGGGSPLFYEQYF
TGTGCCAGCAGTCCCGGTGGAGGGTCCCCTCTTTTCTACGAGCAGTACTTC
>.|TRBV6-1|.|14|TRBJ2-7
CASRVGGAGYEQYF
TGTGCCAGCAGGGTTGGAGGGGCGGGCTACGAGCAGTACTTC
>few|TRBV6-1|.|13|TRBJ1-5
CASSAYSNQPQHF
TGTGCCAGCAGTGCTTATAGCAATCAGCCCCAGCATTTT
>.|TRBV7-9|.|15|TRBJ2-7
CASSVGGRSPYEQYF
TGTGCCAGCAGCGTCGGAGGGCGCAGTCCCTACGAGCAGTACTTC
>.|TRBV30|.|15|TRBJ2-1
CAWSVLQGSYNEQFF
TGTGCCTGGAGTGTACTCCAGGGCTCCTACAATGAGCAGTTCTTC
>.|TRBV15|TRBD1|16|TRBJ1-5
CATSRDGTVSNQPQHF
TGTGCCACCAGCAGAGATGGGACAGTTAGCAATCAGCCCCAGCATTTT
>.|TRBV9|TRBD1|15|TRBJ1-1
CASSVGGGYSTEAFF
TGTGCCAGCAGCGTAGGAGGGGGCTATAGCACTGAAGCTTTCTTT